The 14 T cell receptor beta chains below all came from one sample that was sequenced in a study of T-cell reconstitution after alpha-beta-depleted transplantation in children. The authors prepared the TCRbeta library with unique molecular identifiers. TCRdb used MiXCR to reprocess the PCR reads, holding one entry per CDR3 protein. Among about 230,000 distinct CDR3 sequences listed, 7.5% to 10% were seen once. The sequencing here drew on PBMCs from the stem cell graft donor, taken from the stem cell graft. The receptor set was obtained from a human donor who donated a stem cell graft to a child with SCID.

There are many counts of this clonotype. V usage is TRBV7-2 and J usage is TRBJ2-3; the match to TRBD2 covers 12 bases. The germline V gene encodes CDR1 SGHTA and CDR2 FQGNSA. Losses at the gene ends were 1 base for V and 6 bases for J; bases not matched to a gene: 5. This CDR3 has 16 residues. The CDR3 reads CASSLVSTSGGDTQYF. Here the CDR3 DNA reads TGTGCCAGCAGCTTAGTTTCCACTAGCGGGGGGGATACGCAGTATTTT.

The table lists this clonotype with a few counts. This rearrangement joins TRBV7-9 to TRBJ2-7; a weak D match, TRBD1 (6 bases). Germline V gene lookup returns CDR1 SEHNR and CDR2 FQNEAQ (reference sequence). CDR3 length: 13 amino acids. The V gene lost 5 bases and the J gene lost 12 bases, with 20 bases spanning the gap. Written as DNA, the CDR3 is TGTGCCAGCAGCCCAGGCAGGGGCGCACTTTCGTACTTC. Translation gives CASSPGRGALSYF.

This clonotype was found many times. CDR3 loop: CSVRDGELFF. The CDR3 DNA is TGCAGCGTGCGAGATGGGGAGCTGTTTTTT. This rearrangement joins TRBV29-1 to TRBJ2-2; D is unclear. V was trimmed by 6 bases and J by 8 bases, leaving 7 bases between them. CDR1 and CDR2 from the germline V gene are SQVTM and ANQGSEA. The CDR3 extends over 10 amino acids.

This clonotype was picked up many times. Here the CDR3 reads CASSLSLGTQYF. The CDR3 DNA is TGTGCCAGCAGCTTATCCCTGGGGACCCAGTACTTC. The chain carries TRBV7-6 and TRBJ2-5; no firm D call. The CDR3 has 12 residues. CDR1 and CDR2 (germline): SGHVS, FNYEAQ. Trimming removed 2 bases from V and 7 bases from J, with 8 bases in between.

This clonotype has a count of ten or more. The chain combines TRBV12-3 or TRBV12-4 with TRBJ2-3, with D uncertain. The CDR3 extends over 12 amino acids. V lost 5 bases to trimming and J lost 9 bases, with 12 bases between them. This CDR3 is CASSVRRGTQYF. The CDR3, as DNA: TGTGCCAGCAGTGTTCGAAGAGGAACGCAGTATTTT.

This clonotype has a count of ten or more. This chain connects TRBV4-1 to TRBJ2-7; D gene ambiguous. The length of the CDR3 is 17 residues. Germline CDR1 and CDR2: MGHRA and YSYEKL. Trimming stripped 0 bases from V and 2 bases from J, with 17 bases between. This CDR3 is CASSQEGWASRPYEQYF. The CDR3 coding sequence is TGCGCCAGCAGCCAAGAGGGCTGGGCCTCGCGCCCCTACGAGCAGTACTTC.

This clonotype was found many times. V gene TRBV20-1 combines with J gene TRBJ2-5; either TRBD1 or TRBD2 may fit D (5 bases each). V gave up 1 base and J gave up 2 bases, with 11 bases separating them. The germline V gene encodes CDR1 DFQATT and CDR2 SNEGSKA (reference sequence). The CDR3 is 14 residues long. The CDR3 is CSARVTGRQETQYF. The CDR3 bases are TGCAGTGCTAGAGTCACGGGGCGTCAAGAGACCCAGTACTTC.

This clonotype was picked up many times. The rearrangement joins TRBV20-1 to TRBJ2-1; 9 nucleotides agree with TRBD2. The CDR3 contains 16 residues. The germline gives CDR1 DFQATT, CDR2 SNEGSKA (reference sequence). Trimming at V came to 4 bases and at J to 2 bases, leaving 9 bases not matched to a gene. The CDR3 bases are TGCAGTGCTACCCTCAGGCGGGGGGGGACCTACAATGAGCAGTTCTTC. Translating it yields CSATLRRGGTYNEQFF.

This clonotype has a count of ten or more. The chain joins TRBV5-1 to TRBJ2-3; D is possibly TRBD2 (7 bases). CDR3 length equals 14 residues. V lost 2 bases and J 6 bases, leaving 13 bases between the germline ends. Per germline, CDR1 SGHRS and CDR2 YFSETQ. As DNA, the CDR3 is TGCGCCAGCAGCTTAGGGGGGGATTCGGATACGCAGTATTTT. Protein product: CASSLGGDSDTQYF. Combining the CDR3 with reference TRBV5-1 and TRBJ2-3 gives the whole variable domain KAGVTQTPRYLIKTRGQQVTLSCSPISGHRSVSWYQQTPGQGLQFLFEYFSETQRNKGNFPGRFSGRQFSNSRSEMNVSTLELGDSALYLCASSLGGDSDTQYFGPGTRLTVL.

J is TRBJ1-1 and V is TRBV29-1; 10 bases agree with TRBD1. V lost 6 bases, J lost 5 bases, and 3 bases stayed unmatched. The CDR3 has 12 amino acids. The germline gives CDR1 SQVTM, CDR2 ANQGSEA. CDR3 protein: CSVRTGGTEAFF. CDR3 nucleotide sequence: TGCAGCGTGCGGACAGGGGGGACTGAAGCTTTCTTT.

This clonotype was seen many times. The chain couples TRBV7-9 to TRBJ1-2; TRBD1 matches at 10 bases. The CDR3 consists of 13 residues. Germline values: CDR1 SEHNR, CDR2 FQNEAQ (reference sequence). V gave up 5 bases and J gave up 8 bases; unmatched junction bases: 5. CDR3 DNA: TGTGCCAGCAGCCAGGACAGGGGGAGAGGCTACACCTTC. As protein: CASSQDRGRGYTF.

This clonotype was detected ten times or more. The rearrangement uses TRBV5-1 and TRBJ2-1; a possible D gene is TRBD2 (5 bases). The CDR3 consists of 15 residues. Deletions cut 0 bases from V and 4 bases from J, with 11 bases between. CDR1 and CDR2 from the germline V gene are SGHRS and YFSETQ. The DNA of the CDR3 is TGCGCCAGCAGCTTGGAGTTGGGAGAGTACAATGAGCAGTTCTTC. Translated: CASSLELGEYNEQFF. Combining the CDR3 with reference TRBV5-1 and TRBJ2-1 gives the whole variable domain KAGVTQTPRYLIKTRGQQVTLSCSPISGHRSVSWYQQTPGQGLQFLFEYFSETQRNKGNFPGRFSGRQFSNSRSEMNVSTLELGDSALYLCASSLELGEYNEQFFGPGTRLTVL.

The table lists this clonotype with many counts. The V and J genes are TRBV20-1 and TRBJ1-1; no reliable D call. Trimming removed 1 base at V and 4 bases at J, with 13 bases between. Germline CDR1 reads DFQATT; CDR2 reads SNEGSKA (reference sequence). The CDR3 is 14 amino acids. The CDR3, as DNA: TGCAGTGCTAGAGTGGGCGGGCCTACCACTGAAGCTTTCTTT. Its translation is CSARVGGPTTEAFF.

This chain joins TRBV6-2 or TRBV6-3 and TRBJ2-2; TRBD2 agrees at 9 bases. Germline trimming cut 0 bases from V and 5 bases from J; bases unmatched to any gene: 7. Germline V gene sequence: CDR1 MNHEY, CDR2 SVGEGT. The CDR3 has 17 amino acids. In nucleotides, the CDR3 is TGTGCCAGCAGTTACTCGATTGCGGGGGGGCGGACCGGGGAGCTGTTTTTT. It is translated as CASSYSIAGGRTGELFF.